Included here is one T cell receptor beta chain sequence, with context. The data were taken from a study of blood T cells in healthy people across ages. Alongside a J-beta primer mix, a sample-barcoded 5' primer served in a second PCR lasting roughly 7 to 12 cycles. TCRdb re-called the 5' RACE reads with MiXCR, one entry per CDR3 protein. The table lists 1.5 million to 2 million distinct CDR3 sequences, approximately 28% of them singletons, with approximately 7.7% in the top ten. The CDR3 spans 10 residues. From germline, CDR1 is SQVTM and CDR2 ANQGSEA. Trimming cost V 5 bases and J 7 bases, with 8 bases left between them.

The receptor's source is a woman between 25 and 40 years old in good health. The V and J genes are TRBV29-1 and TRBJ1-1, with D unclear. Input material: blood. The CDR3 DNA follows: TGCAGCGTTCAAGTGAGTGAAGCTTTCTTT. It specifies CSVQVSEAFF.